Below, 5 T cell receptor beta chains from the same sample are listed, as sequenced in a study of T cell responses to AZD1222 COVID-19 vaccine. Generated by immunoSEQ multiplex PCR, the TCRdb table keeps only in-frame clones and is missing some. Seen here are fewer than 120,000 clones, around 90% observed once, and the top ten hold around 3%. Sequences were derived from peripheral blood, sampled on day 0 of AZD1222 vaccination. The source is an adult in good health.

The chain employs TRBV4-1 and TRBJ1-3; D gene uncertain. V lost 3 bases, J lost 0 bases, and 12 bases lay in between. The CDR3 totals 16 residues. Per germline, CDR1 MGHRA and CDR2 YSYEKL. The CDR3 sequence is CASSQDPSPSGNTIYF. The CDR3 DNA reads TGCGCCAGCAGCCAGGATCCCAGTCCCTCTGGAAACACCATATATTTT.

The V call is TRBV2, the J call TRBJ1-1, with D perhaps TRBD1 (5 bases). Germline V gene lookup returns CDR1 SNHLY and CDR2 FYNNEI. Trimming shortened V by 6 bases and J by 0 bases, and 11 bases separated the two germline ends. The CDR3 totals 14 residues. CDR3 in amino acids: CASSLDIMNTEAFF. As DNA, the CDR3 is TGTGCCAGCAGCTTGGACATCATGAACACTGAAGCTTTCTTT.

Comment on this clone: Different DNA sequences within this sample yield the same CDR3. V usage is TRBV7-3 and J usage is TRBJ1-1; D is perhaps TRBD1 (6 bases). The germline V gene has CDR1 SGHTA and CDR2 FQGTGA. The CDR3 consists of 13 residues. The V end was cut by 3 bases, the J end by 5 bases, with 10 bases between. The CDR3 loop is CASSLGANTEAFF. In nucleotides, the CDR3 is TGTGCCAGCAGCTTGGGGGCGAATACTGAAGCTTTCTTT. Full variable domain (outside the CDR3, taken from reference TRBV7-3 and TRBJ1-1): GAGVSQTPSNKVTEKGKYVELRCDPISGHTALYWYRQSLGQGPEFLIYFQGTGAADDSGLPNDRFFAVRPEGSVSTLKIQRTERGDSAVYLCASSLGANTEAFFGQGTRLTVV.

The rearrangement joins TRBV7-9 to TRBJ1-2; D remains unclear. Germline CDR1 is SEHNR and CDR2 is FQNEAQ (reference sequence). The CDR3 is 13 residues long. The V gene lost 8 bases and the J gene lost 8 bases, with 18 bases spanning the gap. The DNA of the CDR3 is TGTGCCAGCGTAAAGTATGTAGAGAGGGGCTACACCTTC. It encodes CASVKYVERGYTF. Supplemented by reference TRBV7-9 and TRBJ1-2, the full variable domain reads DTGVSQNPRHKITKRGQNVTFRCDPISEHNRLYWYRQTLGQGPEFLTYFQNEAQLEKSRLLSDRFSAERPKGSFSTLEIQRTEQGDSAMYLCASVKYVERGYTFGSGTRLTVV.

The chain has TRBV6-4 and TRBJ2-1; the match to TRBD2 covers 11 bases. The CDR3 spans 15 residues. Germline V gives CDR1 MRHNA, CDR2 SNTAGT. With 6 bases clipped from V and 6 bases from J, the junction kept 7 bases outside the gene matches. CDR3 bases: TGTGCCAGCAGCTTATTAGCGGGGGGGTTCAATGAGCAGTTCTTC. As protein: CASSLLAGGFNEQFF.